Following are 26 T cell receptor beta chains from one sample sequenced in a study of identifying expanded T cells in peripheral blood. Using immunoSEQ multiplex PCR, the repertoire was profiled, and TCRdb retains in-frame clones only, with some absent. The sample lists some 72,000 clones; roughly nine tenths were seen once. The specimen was blood. The receptors derive from a person between 18 and 75 years old in good health.

V and J are TRBV6-5 and TRBJ2-5; possibly TRBD1 for D (6 bases). CDR1 MNHEY and CDR2 SVGAGI come from the germline V gene. The CDR3 is 13 residues long. Trimming removed 8 bases from V and 3 bases from J, with 13 bases in between. The DNA for the CDR3 is TGTGCCAGCCAGGGGCTTCCTAAAGAGACCCAGTACTTC. It encodes CASQGLPKETQYF.

V is TRBV2 and J is TRBJ2-7; the D is unclear. The germline V gene has CDR1 SNHLY and CDR2 FYNNEI. V lost 8 bases and J 0 bases, leaving 14 bases between the germline ends. The CDR3 has 14 amino acids. CDR3 loop: CASHGQPSSYEQYF. For the CDR3, the DNA is TGTGCCAGCCACGGCCAGCCAAGCTCCTACGAGCAGTACTTC. The full variable domain, completed using reference TRBV2 and TRBJ2-7, is EPEVTQTPSHQVTQMGQEVILRCVPISNHLYFYWYRQILGQKVEFLVSFYNNEISEKSEIFDDQFSVERPDGSNFTLKIRSTKLEDSAMYFCASHGQPSSYEQYFGPGTRLTVT.

The rearrangement uses TRBV11-2 and TRBJ2-3; D possibly corresponds to TRBD1 (6 bases). With 8 bases removed from V and 3 bases from J, the gap between germline ends came to 15 bases. The length of the CDR3 is 14 residues. Per germline, CDR1 SGHAT and CDR2 FQNNGV. CDR3: CASAVRGKTDTQYF. For the CDR3, the DNA is TGTGCCAGCGCCGTGAGGGGGAAAACAGATACGCAGTATTTT.

The chain uses TRBV4-3 and TRBJ1-4, with 8 bases fitting TRBD1. Germline CDR1 LGHNA, CDR2 YSLEER. With V trimmed by 5 bases and J by 7 bases, 12 bases remained unmatched. The CDR3 extends over 16 amino acids. The DNA for the CDR3 is TGCGCCAGCAGCGCGACGACCGGGACAGGATTTGAAAAACTGTTTTTT. Translation gives CASSATTGTGFEKLFF.

This sequence joins TRBV28 and TRBJ1-2; D not resolved. Between the trimmed V and J ends, which lost 9 bases and 5 bases, there was a span of 22 bases. Germline CDR1 and CDR2: MDHEN and SYDVKM. The CDR3 length is 15 residues. The CDR3 bases are TGTGCCAGTCGGTCCGGCGGCCGGACGGGATATGGCTACACCTTC. Amino acid sequence: CASRSGGRTGYGYTF.

This clone occurred once. V is TRBV10-3 and J is TRBJ1-6, with D possibly matching TRBD1 (5 bases). CDR3 length equals 15 residues. Germline assignment: CDR1 ENHRY and CDR2 SYGVKD. Trimming cost V 2 bases and J 5 bases, with 10 bases left between them. The CDR3 region has the DNA TGTGCCATCAGTGAGGGGGGACCGGATAATTCACCCCTCCACTTT. Translated: CAISEGGPDNSPLHF.

The rearrangement joins TRBV5-4 to TRBJ2-7; TRBD2 aligns across 7 bases. Per germline, CDR1 SGHNT and CDR2 YYREEE (reference sequence). V lost 2 bases to trimming and J lost 3 bases; unmatched junction nucleotides: 5. CDR3 size: 14 residues. The CDR3 loop reads CASSFGERGYEQYF. The CDR3 DNA follows: TGTGCCAGCAGCTTTGGTGAGCGGGGCTACGAGCAGTACTTC. Using reference TRBV5-4 and TRBJ2-7 for the parts outside the CDR3, the full variable domain is ETGVTQSPTHLIKTRGQQVTLRCSSQSGHNTVSWYQQALGQGPQFIFQYYREEENGRGNFPPRFSGLQFPNYSSELNVNALELDDSALYLCASSFGERGYEQYFGPGTRLTVT.

V gene TRBV28 combines with J gene TRBJ2-1; no definite D call. Trimming removed 3 bases at V and 7 bases at J, with 7 bases between. The germline CDR1 and CDR2 sequences are MDHEN and SYDVKM. The CDR3 is 12 residues long. The CDR3 DNA follows: TGTGCCAGCAGTTTCCGGGCAAATGAGCAGTTCTTC. As protein: CASSFRANEQFF.

The rearrangement uses TRBV4-2 and TRBJ2-3, with 11 bases lining up with TRBD2. The CDR3 is 15 residues long. Germline loops: CDR1 LGHNA, CDR2 YNFKEQ. The J segment lost 4 bases and the V segment lost 1 base, leaving 1 base of the junction unmatched. CDR3 sequence reads: CASSQALAGADTQYF. The CDR3 region has the DNA TGTGCCAGCAGCCAAGCACTAGCGGGAGCAGATACGCAGTATTTT.

This sequence joins TRBV7-9 and TRBJ2-5; D unclear. The germline gives CDR1 SEHNR, CDR2 FQNEAQ (reference sequence). Trimming removed 1 base at V and 0 bases at J, with 6 bases between. This CDR3 is built from 14 residues. CDR3 in amino acids: CASSLDGYQETQYF. The DNA for the CDR3 is TGTGCCAGCAGCTTAGACGGCTACCAAGAGACCCAGTACTTC.

The chain has TRBV2 and TRBJ2-1, with a weak D call TRBD2 (7 bases). V lost 3 bases and J lost 4, with 19 bases in between. This CDR3 spans 17 amino acids. The germline V gene encodes CDR1 SNHLY and CDR2 FYNNEI. CDR3 amino acids: CASSDPRTGGLYNEQFF. DNA for the CDR3: TGTGCCAGCAGTGATCCTCGTACGGGGGGCCTGTACAATGAGCAGTTCTTC.

V and J are TRBV2 and TRBJ2-1; D not certain. The V gene lost 7 bases and the J gene lost 0 bases, with 13 bases spanning the gap. The CDR3 is 15 residues long. Looked up from germline, CDR1 is SNHLY and CDR2 is FYNNEI. Here the CDR3 reads CASIVGGNSYNEQFF. CDR3 DNA: TGTGCCAGCATCGTGGGCGGAAACTCCTACAATGAGCAGTTCTTC.

This rearrangement joins TRBV5-1 to TRBJ1-1, with a tentative D call TRBD1 (5 bases). Trimming pared 0 bases from V and 5 bases from J, leaving 11 bases between. The V gene's germline CDR1 is SGHRS and CDR2 YFSETQ. This CDR3 has 14 residues. The CDR3, as DNA: TGCGCCAGCAGCTTGGACGGGGCGGCTACTGAAGCTTTCTTT. Translated: CASSLDGAATEAFF.

J is TRBJ1-1 and V is TRBV7-2; D gene ambiguous. CDR1 and CDR2 from the germline V gene are SGHTA and FQGNSA. Trimming left V 1 base short and J 1 base short, with 7 bases between. CDR3 length equals 14 residues. CDR3 amino acids: CASSLVSPNTEAFF. In DNA, the CDR3 is TGTGCCAGCAGCTTAGTCTCCCCGAACACTGAAGCTTTCTTT.

The chain links TRBV6-1 to TRBJ1-1, with 7 bases aligning to TRBD1. This CDR3 is 14 amino acids long. Germline lookup yields CDR1 MNHNS and CDR2 SASEGT. Losses at the gene ends were 1 base for V and 5 bases for J; bases not matched to a gene: 4. CDR3 sequence reads: CASSEGAGGTEAFF. DNA of the CDR3: TGTGCCAGCAGTGAAGGGGCAGGGGGTACTGAAGCTTTCTTT.

This chain uses TRBV7-9 with TRBJ2-7; D gene ambiguous. Trimming took off 3 bases at V and 0 bases at J, with 3 bases between the two ends. This CDR3 comprises 12 residues. From germline, CDR1 is SEHNR and CDR2 FQNEAQ (reference sequence). The DNA for the CDR3 is TGTGCCAGCAGCTTGGGCTCCTACGAGCAGTACTTC. It yields the protein CASSLGSYEQYF.

The rearrangement uses TRBV6-1 and TRBJ1-5, with 7 bases identical to TRBD1. Per germline, CDR1 MNHNS and CDR2 SASEGT. This CDR3 has 15 residues. The junction had 2 bases not matched to a gene; V was cut back by 3 bases and J by 0 bases. CDR3 DNA sequence: TGTGCCAGCAGTGACAACAGGGGTAGCAATCAGCCCCAGCATTTT. Protein sequence: CASSDNRGSNQPQHF.

The chain links TRBV6-1 to TRBJ1-3; 8 bases fit TRBD1. The germline V gene encodes CDR1 MNHNS and CDR2 SASEGT. V dropped 6 bases and J dropped 7; count of bases not matched to a gene: 8. This CDR3 spans 14 amino acids. The DNA for the CDR3 is TGTGCCAGCAGGGGGACAGGCTATCGCAACACCATATATTTT. The encoded protein is CASRGTGYRNTIYF.

A few counts support this clone. The V and J genes are TRBV12-5 and TRBJ1-4; 12 nucleotides agree with TRBD1. Trimming took 5 bases from V and 6 from J; bases not matched to a gene: 10. This CDR3 region has 17 residues. Germline V gene lookup returns CDR1 LGHNT and CDR2 FRNRAP. This CDR3 is CASGLPPGDRGHEKLFF. The CDR3 DNA sequence: TGTGCTAGTGGTCTCCCACCCGGGGACAGGGGGCATGAAAAACTGTTTTTT.

The chain is built from TRBV5-4 and TRBJ2-6; no clear D gene. The CDR3 length is 13 residues. CDR1 is SGHNT and CDR2 is YYREEE in the germline V gene (reference sequence). V lost 1 base and J 8 bases, leaving 7 bases between the germline ends. The CDR3 reads CASSLLLSNVLTF. Written as DNA, the CDR3 is TGTGCCAGCAGCTTGCTACTGTCCAACGTCCTGACTTTC.

The chain recombines TRBV6-5 with TRBJ1-2; TRBD1 matches 7 bases. The J segment lost 5 bases and the V segment lost 1 base, leaving 7 bases of the junction unmatched. The CDR3 has 15 amino acids. Germline loops: CDR1 MNHEY, CDR2 SVGAGI. The CDR3 loop reads CASSYYTGEEYGYTF. DNA of the CDR3: TGTGCCAGCAGTTACTACACAGGGGAAGAGTATGGCTACACCTTC.

This chain connects TRBV21-1 to TRBJ2-7; the D segment call TRBD2 is taken from the table without a DNA check. TRBV21-1 is tagged as a pseudogene. The CDR3 contains 15 residues. This CDR3 is CASTSVAGGPFEQYF. The CDR3 DNA sequence: TGTGCCAGTACTTCAGTAGCGGGAGGGCCTTTCGAGCAGTACTTC.

J is TRBJ1-2 and V is TRBV15; possibly TRBD1 for D (6 bases). CDR1 and CDR2 from the germline V gene are LNHNV and YYDKDF (reference sequence). This CDR3 has 15 residues. Trimming pared 2 bases from V and 5 bases from J, leaving 15 bases between. The CDR3 protein is CATSRNRVGPYGYTF. The CDR3 DNA sequence: TGTGCCACCAGCAGAAACAGGGTTGGTCCTTATGGCTACACCTTC.

This clone has more than one count but fewer than ten. The genes are TRBV19 and TRBJ1-1; 7 bases agree with TRBD1. After removal of 9 bases from V and 0 bases from J, the junction contained 7 bases not matched to a gene. Germline V gene data show CDR1 as LNHDA and CDR2 as SQIVND (reference sequence). The CDR3 spans 14 residues. Here the CDR3 DNA reads TGTGCCAGCTACAGACAGGGACTGAACACTGAAGCTTTCTTT. Residues: CASYRQGLNTEAFF.

The CDR3 nucleotides are TGTGCCAGCGCCCCCACCCTCCGGGAGACCCAGTACTTC. Amino acids: CASAPTLRETQYF. This chain joins TRBV9 and TRBJ2-5, with no clear D. CDR3 size: 13 residues. The V end lost 7 bases, the J end lost 5 bases, and 15 bases lay between the germline ends. Germline-derived CDR1 and CDR2 are SGDLS and YYNGEE.

V is TRBV7-9 and J is TRBJ2-2; 11 bases match TRBD2. Germline values: CDR1 SEHNR, CDR2 FQNEAQ (reference sequence). The CDR3 is 16 amino acids. With 4 bases clipped from V and 6 bases from J, the junction kept 7 bases outside the gene matches. CDR3 sequence reads: CASSSTSGRGAGELFF. In nucleotides, the CDR3 is TGTGCCAGCAGCTCCACTAGCGGGAGAGGGGCCGGGGAGCTGTTTTTT.